Each of the 5 T cell receptor beta chains below was sequenced from the same sample in a study of T cells after yellow fever vaccination. TCRdb re-analysed the 5' RACE reads in MiXCR, keeping a single row per CDR3 protein. This table holds some 600,000 distinct CDR3 sequences, roughly a sixth found once. Sequenced material: PBMCs, taken 5 to 6 days after the first yellow fever vaccination. These receptors originate from a man between 18 and 29 years old who received the YFV17D yellow fever vaccine.

This clonotype was observed a handful of times. The rearrangement links TRBV6-5 to TRBJ2-7; possibly TRBD1 or TRBD2 for D (5 bases each). Trimming cost V 2 bases and J 2 bases, with 10 bases left between them. The CDR3 consists of 14 residues. Germline assignment: CDR1 MNHEY and CDR2 SVGAGI. This CDR3 is CASSYGEGTYEQYF. CDR3 sequence (DNA): TGTGCCAGCAGTTACGGAGAGGGGACCTACGAGCAGTACTTC.

The genes are TRBV6-5 and TRBJ1-1; D perhaps matches TRBD1 (5 bases). Germline V CDR1 and CDR2: MNHEY, SVGAGI. The ends were cut back, 0 bases at V and 0 bases at J, with 8 bases in the middle. This CDR3 spans 15 amino acids. The CDR3 sequence: CASSYSTGMNTEAFF. The DNA for the CDR3 is TGTGCCAGCAGTTACTCCACAGGAATGAACACTGAAGCTTTCTTT.

The chain recombines TRBV5-8 with TRBJ2-3, with D possibly TRBD2 on 6 matching bases. The V gene's germline CDR1 is SGHTS and CDR2 YDEGEE. The V and J ends lost 0 bases and 1 base respectively, with 15 bases between them. The CDR3 length is 17 residues. As DNA, the CDR3 is TGTGCCAGCAGCTTGGCCCCCGGGACTTGGGGCACAGATACGCAGTATTTT. This translates into CASSLAPGTWGTDTQYF.

The chain links TRBV20-1 to TRBJ1-1; D gene ambiguous. This CDR3 is 14 amino acids long. V lost 0 bases and J lost 4, with 12 bases in between. Germline loops: CDR1 DFQATT, CDR2 SNEGSKA (reference sequence). The CDR3 region has the DNA TGCAGTGCTAGAGATGATATGGGCACCACTGAAGCTTTCTTT. This gives the protein CSARDDMGTTEAFF.

The chain is built from TRBV7-9 and TRBJ1-6, with D perhaps TRBD1 (6 bases). The V gene lost 6 bases and the J gene lost 7 bases, with 13 bases spanning the gap. The CDR3 length is 14 residues. Germline V gene lookup returns CDR1 SEHNR and CDR2 FQNEAQ (reference sequence). DNA for the CDR3: TGTGCCAGCAGTGACCAGGGGTTCAATTCACCCCTCCACTTT. This translates into CASSDQGFNSPLHF.